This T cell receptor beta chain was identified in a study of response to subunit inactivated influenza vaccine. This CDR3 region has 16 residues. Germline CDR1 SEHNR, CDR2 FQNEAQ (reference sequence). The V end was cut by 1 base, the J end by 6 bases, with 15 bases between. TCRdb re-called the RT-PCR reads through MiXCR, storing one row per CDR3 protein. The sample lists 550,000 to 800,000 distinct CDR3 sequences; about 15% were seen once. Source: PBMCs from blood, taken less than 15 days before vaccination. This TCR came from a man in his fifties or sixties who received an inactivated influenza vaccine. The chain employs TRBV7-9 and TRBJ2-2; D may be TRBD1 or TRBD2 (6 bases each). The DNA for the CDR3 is TGTGCCAGCAGCTTAGTCGGGGGCGCGAATCCCGGGGAGCTGTTTTTT. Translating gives CASSLVGGANPGELFF. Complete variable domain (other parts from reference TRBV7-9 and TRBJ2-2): DTGVSQNPRHKITKRGQNVTFRCDPISEHNRLYWYRQTLGQGPEFLTYFQNEAQLEKSRLLSDRFSAERPKGSFSTLEIQRTEQGDSAMYLCASSLVGGANPGELFFGEGSRLTVL.